This TCR beta chain was obtained from a study of T cell clonotyping in hematopoietic cell transplantation. Study at large: Cytoreduction preceded collection of pretransplant recipient samples. The study's findings and limits: Broader posttransplant TCR repertoire diversity was predicted by graft donor and pretransplant recipient Inverse Simpson Index values. No sorting was done, leaving CD4 and CD8 contributions mixed. Pathologically expanded recipient clonotypes increased progressively from day 30 to day 180 as diversity fell.

The CDR3 extends over 13 amino acids. V lost 4 bases to trimming and J lost 0 bases; unmatched junction nucleotides: 0. The V gene's germline CDR1 is LNHDA and CDR2 SQIVND (reference sequence). The time point was: recipient sample about 28 days before transplant, after cytoreduction. Only in-frame clones appear in the TCRdb table, and some are missing; sequencing was by immunoSEQ multiplex PCR. The sample has fewer than 50,000 clones; 80% to 90% are singletons. This clone was recorded a few times. Its cognate antigen is unknown. This CDR3 is also generated by other DNA sequences in the sample. The TCR sequence derives from a man in his fifties or sixties with biphenotypic leukemia. Some clones in this sample may be carry-over from other donors' samples. The sequenced sample was peripheral blood mononuclear cells, obtained before stem cell transplant. The chain couples TRBV19 to TRBJ2-7, with 7 bases aligning to TRBD1. As DNA, the CDR3 is TGTGCCAGTAGTAGGGACAGCTCCTACGAGCAGTACTTC. It yields the protein CASSRDSSYEQYF.